Listed below are T cell receptor beta chains from one sample, sequenced in a study of blood T cell repertoires in COVID-19. Profiling relied on immunoSEQ multiplex PCR, and the TCRdb table lists in-frame clones only, not all of them. This sample yields about 140,000 clones, of which around nine tenths are seen a single time; about 11% belongs to the top ten. The sequenced material came from peripheral blood. These receptors were taken from a man aged 45-60 years with active or convalescent COVID-19. Both conserved end residues are part of each CDR3. A D gene is named only where the DNA matches it firmly. Only some rows state a clone size, as once, few, many or a class for expanded clones.

cdr3_length | clone_size | j_call | v_call | d_call | cdr3_aa | cdr3_nt
14 | - | TRBJ2-5 | TRBV19 | TRBD2 | CASSIVAGGETQYF | TGTGCCAGTAGTATAGTAGCGGGAGGGGAGACCCAGTACTTC
16 | - | TRBJ1-6 | TRBV4-1 | TRBD1 | CASSQEGAGGNSPLHF | TGCGCCAGCAGCCAAGAAGGGGCAGGGGGAAATTCACCCCTCCACTTT
15 | many | TRBJ1-2 | TRBV5-1 | TRBD1 | CASSLGQGGNYGYTF | TGCGCCAGCAGCTTGGGACAGGGAGGTAACTATGGCTACACCTTC
14 | - | TRBJ2-3 | TRBV25-1 | TRBD1 | CASSVGQGIDTQYF | TGTGCCAGCAGTGTTGGACAGGGTATTGATACGCAGTATTTT
14 | - | TRBJ2-7 | TRBV20-1 | - | CSASGGLGFTEQYF | TGCAGTGCTAGTGGGGGACTGGGCTTCACCGAGCAGTACTTC
16 | - | TRBJ1-2 | TRBV28 | TRBD1 | CASSGTGQMLNYGYTF | TGTGCCAGCAGTGGCACGGGACAGATGTTGAACTATGGCTACACCTTC
15 | - | TRBJ2-1 | TRBV6-5 | - | CASRTHEGDYNEQFF | TGTGCCAGCAGGACTCATGAGGGGGATTACAATGAGCAGTTCTTC
17 | - | TRBJ2-7 | TRBV5-1 | TRBD2 | CASSVIPGLAGSYEQYF | TGCGCCAGCAGCGTGATACCGGGACTAGCGGGTTCCTACGAGCAGTACTTC
14 | once | TRBJ2-7 | TRBV6-5 | - | CASGLARGFYEQYF | TGTGCCAGCGGCCTAGCCCGTGGCTTCTACGAGCAGTACTTC
16 | - | TRBJ2-1 | TRBV27 | - | CASSSSPGGFYNEQFF | TGTGCCAGCAGTTCCTCACCGGGCGGGTTTTACAATGAGCAGTTCTTC
15 | - | TRBJ1-5 | TRBV28 | TRBD1 | CASSSKIQGRQPQHF | TGTGCCAGCAGTTCCAAAATACAGGGGAGGCAGCCCCAGCATTTT
14 | - | TRBJ1-6 | TRBV9 | - | CASSATGQNSPLHF | TGTGCCAGCAGCGCAACAGGACAGAATTCACCCCTCCACTTT
14 | few | TRBJ1-5 | TRBV2 | - | CASRGGQSNQPQHF | TGTGCCAGCAGGGGTGGACAGAGCAATCAGCCCCAGCATTTT
13 | - | TRBJ2-7 | TRBV15 | - | CATSRDSGGEQYF | TGTGCCACCAGCAGAGATTCCGGGGGCGAGCAGTACTTC
14 | - | TRBJ2-5 | TRBV18 | TRBD1 | CASSPPGQVETQYF | TGTGCCAGCTCACCACCTGGACAGGTGGAGACCCAGTACTTC
14 | - | TRBJ1-4 | TRBV5-1 | TRBD1 | CASTRGQENEKLFF | TGCGCCAGCACCCGGGGACAGGAGAATGAAAAACTGTTTTTT
15 | - | TRBJ2-7 | TRBV25-1 | - | CASSDPRGPRVEQYF | TGTGCCAGCAGTGACCCCAGGGGTCCGAGGGTCGAGCAGTACTTC
13 | - | TRBJ2-3 | TRBV10-3 | - | CAISRGNPDTQYF | TGTGCCATCAGTAGGGGGAACCCAGATACGCAGTATTTT
15 | - | TRBJ2-1 | TRBV11-3 | TRBD1 | CASSLGTGVYNEQFF | TGTGCCAGCAGCTTAGGGACAGGGGTCTACAATGAGCAGTTCTTC
14 | - | TRBJ2-3 | TRBV7-9 | TRBD1 | CASRETGMTDTQYF | TGTGCCAGCAGGGAGACAGGGATGACAGATACGCAGTATTTT
15 | - | TRBJ2-3 | TRBV7-2 | TRBD1 | CASSADRVSTDTQYF | TGTGCCAGCAGCGCCGACAGGGTTAGCACAGATACGCAGTATTTT
15 | once | TRBJ1-6 | TRBV4-2 | - | CASSQVRTVNSPLHF | TGTGCCAGCAGCCAAGTAAGGACAGTGAATTCACCCCTCCACTTT
14 | - | TRBJ2-7 | TRBV5-1 | TRBD1 | CASSLTGDSYEQYF | TGCGCCAGCAGCCTGACAGGGGACTCCTACGAGCAGTACTTC
16 | - | TRBJ2-5 | TRBV24-1 | TRBD2 | CATSDVTSGSIQTQYF | TGTGCCACCAGTGATGTGACTAGCGGGAGTATACAGACCCAGTACTTC
15 | few | TRBJ2-7 | TRBV4-2 | TRBD1 | CASSQDLDRGYEQYF | TGTGCCAGCAGCCAAGATCTGGACAGGGGCTACGAGCAGTACTTC
12 | - | TRBJ2-7 | TRBV6-2/TRBV6-3 | - | CASSFLSYEQYF | TGTGCCAGCAGCTTCCTTTCCTACGAGCAGTACTTC
12 | - | TRBJ1-4 | TRBV6-1 | - | CAARGSNEKLFF | TGTGCCGCCCGGGGGTCGAATGAAAAACTGTTTTTT
13 | - | TRBJ1-1 | TRBV2 | TRBD1 | CASILQGGTEAFF | TGTGCCAGCATCCTACAGGGGGGTACTGAAGCTTTCTTT
15 | - | TRBJ2-3 | TRBV6-5 | TRBD1 | CASTKDRGTTDTQYF | TGTGCCAGCACTAAAGACAGGGGGACCACAGATACGCAGTATTTT
17 | - | TRBJ2-3 | TRBV18 | TRBD2 | CASSPPTSGSMTDTQYF | TGTGCCAGCTCACCACCGACTAGCGGGAGTATGACAGATACGCAGTATTTT
16 | - | TRBJ2-2 | TRBV24-1 | - | CATSDSGFPNTGELFF | TGTGCCACCAGTGATTCGGGGTTCCCCAACACCGGGGAGCTGTTTTTT
17 | - | TRBJ2-1 | TRBV3-1/TRBV3-2 | - | CASSQVVRDSSYNEQFF | TGTGCCAGCAGCCAAGTGGTGAGGGACTCCTCCTACAATGAGCAGTTCTTC
15 | few | TRBJ1-1 | TRBV27 | - | CASSSYRVGNTEAFF | TGTGCCAGCAGTTCATACAGGGTTGGGAACACTGAAGCTTTCTTT
12 | - | TRBJ2-3 | TRBV6-5 | - | CASRSRTDTQYF | TGTGCCAGCAGGTCTAGGACAGATACGCAGTATTTT
16 | - | TRBJ1-5 | TRBV10-3 | TRBD1 | CATRGDRGSSNQPQHF | TGTGCCACCCGAGGGGACAGGGGGTCTAGCAATCAGCCCCAGCATTTT
13 | - | TRBJ2-1 | TRBV30 | TRBD2 | CAWSWGRANEQFF | TGTGCCTGGAGTTGGGGGAGGGCTAATGAGCAGTTCTTC